Each of the 5 T cell receptor beta chains below was sequenced from the same sample in a study of T cell responses to AZD1222 COVID-19 vaccine. TCRdb's copy holds only in-frame clones and misses some; the assay was immunoSEQ multiplex PCR. The sample records 65,000 to 70,000 clones, over 80% being singletons. This material consisted of peripheral blood, taken 28 days after the second AZD1222 dose. The source of these receptors is an adult who received the AZD1222 COVID-19 vaccine.

Concerning this clone itself: Given the absence of the conserved phenylalanine or tryptophan at the CDR3 end, a read error is likely. The DNA is omitted, as the CDR3 cannot be located on it reliably, and the CDR3 follows TCRdb's listing. The chain employs TRBV9 and TRBJ1-2. CDR1 SGDLS and CDR2 YYNGEE come from the germline V gene. The CDR3 is 11 amino acids long, termini counted. CDR3 sequence: CASSVAWMPEP.

The chain carries TRBV4-1 and TRBJ1-5; perhaps TRBD1 as D (5 bases). The CDR3 length is 14 residues. Germline V lookup: CDR1 MGHRA, CDR2 YSYEKL. Trimming pared 3 bases from V and 6 bases from J, leaving 12 bases between. The CDR3, as DNA: TGCGCCAGCAGCCAGCAGGGTGTGGGTCAGCCCCAGCATTTT. Its translation: CASSQQGVGQPQHF.

V gene TRBV10-3 combines with J gene TRBJ2-5; D remains ambiguous. V was clipped by 3 bases and J by 5 bases, with 13 bases between them. Germline loops: CDR1 ENHRY, CDR2 SYGVKD. CDR3 length equals 14 residues. The CDR3 sequence is CAISEVGARETQYF. In DNA, the CDR3 is TGTGCCATCAGTGAAGTTGGCGCTAGGGAGACCCAGTACTTC.

The gene calls are TRBV7-3 and TRBJ2-7, with 7 positions matching TRBD2. The germline CDR1 and CDR2 sequences are SGHTA and FQGTGA. The CDR3 runs 15 residues. Trimming took 5 bases from V and 6 from J; bases not matched to a gene: 13. CDR3: CASSPQAGVWGEQYF. The CDR3 DNA is TGTGCCAGCAGCCCCCAGGCGGGAGTGTGGGGCGAGCAGTACTTC.

This clone was recorded once. The genes are TRBV18 and TRBJ2-7; D might be TRBD1 (6 bases). Germline V gene data show CDR1 as KGHSH and CDR2 as LQKENI. The CDR3 runs to 14 residues. V was cut by 0 bases and J by 2 bases, with 8 bases left in between. CDR3 sequence reads: CASSPPAGAYEQYF. Here the CDR3 DNA reads TGTGCCAGCTCACCACCGGCAGGGGCCTACGAGCAGTACTTC.